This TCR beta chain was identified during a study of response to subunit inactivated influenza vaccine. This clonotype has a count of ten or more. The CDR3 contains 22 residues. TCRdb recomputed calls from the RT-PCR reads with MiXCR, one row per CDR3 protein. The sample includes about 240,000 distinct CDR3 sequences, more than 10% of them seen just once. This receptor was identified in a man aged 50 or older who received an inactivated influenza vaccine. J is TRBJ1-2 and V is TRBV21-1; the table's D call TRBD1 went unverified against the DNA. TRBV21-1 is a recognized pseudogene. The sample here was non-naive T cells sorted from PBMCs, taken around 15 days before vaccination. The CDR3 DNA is TGTGCCAGCAGCTCGGACCGGAGTGGGCGCCTCTTCAGGGGAGGTCTCGGCTATGGCTACACCTTC. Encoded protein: CASSSDRSGRLFRGGLGYGYTF.